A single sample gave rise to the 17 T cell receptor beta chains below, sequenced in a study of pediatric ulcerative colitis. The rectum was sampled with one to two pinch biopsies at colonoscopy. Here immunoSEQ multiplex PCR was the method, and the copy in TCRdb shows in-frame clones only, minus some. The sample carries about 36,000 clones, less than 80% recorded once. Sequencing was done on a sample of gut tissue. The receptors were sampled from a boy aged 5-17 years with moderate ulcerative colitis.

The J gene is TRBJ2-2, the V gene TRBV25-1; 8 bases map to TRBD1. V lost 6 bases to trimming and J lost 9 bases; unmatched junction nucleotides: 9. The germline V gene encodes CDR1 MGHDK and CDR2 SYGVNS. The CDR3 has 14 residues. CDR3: CASSGTGVWRELFF. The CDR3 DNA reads TGTGCCAGCAGCGGGACAGGTGTGTGGAGGGAGCTGTTTTTT.

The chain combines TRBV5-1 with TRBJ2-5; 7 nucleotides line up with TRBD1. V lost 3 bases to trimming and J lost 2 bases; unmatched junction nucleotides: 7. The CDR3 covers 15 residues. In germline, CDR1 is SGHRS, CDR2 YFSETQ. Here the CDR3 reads CASSSIGTAQETQYF. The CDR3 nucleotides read TGCGCCAGCAGCTCAATCGGGACAGCACAAGAGACCCAGTACTTC.

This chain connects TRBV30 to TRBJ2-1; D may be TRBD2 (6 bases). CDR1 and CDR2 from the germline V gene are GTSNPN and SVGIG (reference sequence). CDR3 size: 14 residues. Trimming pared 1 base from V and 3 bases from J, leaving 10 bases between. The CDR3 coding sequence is TGTGCCTGGAGTGGCGGGAATGGCTACAATGAGCAGTTCTTC. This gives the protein CAWSGGNGYNEQFF.

The CDR3 is CASSSTSGNYEQYF. The CDR3 DNA reads as TGTGCCAGCAGCTCGACTAGCGGGAACTACGAGCAGTACTTC. The chain links TRBV5-4 to TRBJ2-7; TRBD2 aligns across 11 bases. There are 14 residues in the CDR3. The J segment lost 3 bases and the V segment lost 3 bases, leaving 2 bases of the junction unmatched. The germline V gene encodes CDR1 SGHNT and CDR2 YYREEE (reference sequence).

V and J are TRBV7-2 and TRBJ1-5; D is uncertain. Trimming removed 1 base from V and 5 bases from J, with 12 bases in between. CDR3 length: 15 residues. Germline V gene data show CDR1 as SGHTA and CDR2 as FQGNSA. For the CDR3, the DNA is TGTGCCAGCAGCTTAGAGGAAGGGTACTATCAGCCCCAGCATTTT. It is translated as CASSLEEGYYQPQHF.

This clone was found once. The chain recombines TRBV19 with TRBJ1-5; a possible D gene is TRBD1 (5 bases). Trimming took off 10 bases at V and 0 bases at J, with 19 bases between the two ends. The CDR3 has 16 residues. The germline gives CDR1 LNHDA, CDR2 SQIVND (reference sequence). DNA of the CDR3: TGTGCCACCACCGGGACGGGGGGTTATAGCAATCAGCCCCAGCATTTT. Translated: CATTGTGGYSNQPQHF.

This CDR3 is CASSQEVSGGGNTGELFF. The CDR3 region has the DNA TGTGCCAGCAGCCAAGAGGTCAGCGGCGGGGGTAACACCGGGGAGCTGTTTTTT. The J gene is TRBJ2-2, the V gene TRBV4-2, with 7 bases that match TRBD2. Germline values: CDR1 LGHNA, CDR2 YNFKEQ. The length of the CDR3 is 18 residues. The J segment lost 2 bases and the V segment lost 0 bases, leaving 9 bases of the junction unmatched.

The CDR3 region has the DNA TGTGCCAGCACTCCGGAGAGCGGCAATCAGCCCCAGCATTTT. Its protein product is CASTPESGNQPQHF. The chain joins TRBV2 to TRBJ1-5; unclear D gene. Trimming took 7 bases from V and 2 from J, leaving 12 bases between them. CDR1 is SNHLY and CDR2 is FYNNEI in the germline V gene. The CDR3 is made up of 14 amino acids.

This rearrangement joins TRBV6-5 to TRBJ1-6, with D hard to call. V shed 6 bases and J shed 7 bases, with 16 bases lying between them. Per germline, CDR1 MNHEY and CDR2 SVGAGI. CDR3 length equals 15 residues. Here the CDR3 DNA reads TGTGCCAGCAGCCTACTCGCTCGGAAAAATTCACCCCTCCACTTT. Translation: CASSLLARKNSPLHF.

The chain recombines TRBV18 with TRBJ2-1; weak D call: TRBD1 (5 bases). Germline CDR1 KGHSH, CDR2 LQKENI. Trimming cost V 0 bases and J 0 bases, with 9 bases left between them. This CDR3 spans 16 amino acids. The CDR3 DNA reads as TGTGCCAGCTCACCACCAAAGGGGTTCTCCTACAATGAGCAGTTCTTC. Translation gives CASSPPKGFSYNEQFF.

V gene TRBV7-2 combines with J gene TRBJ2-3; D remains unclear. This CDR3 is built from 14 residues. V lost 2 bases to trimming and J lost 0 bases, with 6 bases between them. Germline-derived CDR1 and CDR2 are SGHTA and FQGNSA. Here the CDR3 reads CASSLYASTDTQYF. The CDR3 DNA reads TGTGCCAGCAGCTTATATGCTAGCACAGATACGCAGTATTTT.

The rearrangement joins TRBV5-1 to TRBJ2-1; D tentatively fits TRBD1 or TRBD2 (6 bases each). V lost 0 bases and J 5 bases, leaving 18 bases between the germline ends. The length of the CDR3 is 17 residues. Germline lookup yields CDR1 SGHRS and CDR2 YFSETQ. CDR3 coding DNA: TGCGCCAGCAGCTTGGAGCTCAGGGGTACGGGGGACAATGAGCAGTTCTTC. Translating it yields CASSLELRGTGDNEQFF.

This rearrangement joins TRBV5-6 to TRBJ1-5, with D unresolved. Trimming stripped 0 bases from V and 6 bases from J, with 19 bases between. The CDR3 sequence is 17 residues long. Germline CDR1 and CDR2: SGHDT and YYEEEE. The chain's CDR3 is CASSLAGNGDPVQPQHF. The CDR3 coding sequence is TGTGCCAGCAGCTTGGCAGGTAATGGGGATCCCGTTCAGCCCCAGCATTTT.

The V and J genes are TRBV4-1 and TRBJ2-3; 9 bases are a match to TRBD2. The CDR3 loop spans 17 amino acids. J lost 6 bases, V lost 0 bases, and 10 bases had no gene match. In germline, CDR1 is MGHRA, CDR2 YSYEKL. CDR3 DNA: TGCGCCAGCAGCCAAGAATGGCAGGCTAGCGGGATGGATACGCAGTATTTT. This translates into CASSQEWQASGMDTQYF.

The CDR3 here is CASSRDRMEAFF. The DNA for the CDR3 is TGTGCCAGCAGCCGAGACAGGATGGAAGCTTTCTTT. This chain uses TRBV14 with TRBJ1-1, with TRBD1 as a possible D gene (6 bases). This CDR3 contains 12 residues. Trimming stripped 4 bases from V and 8 bases from J, with 11 bases between. Germline CDR1 is SGHDN and CDR2 is FVKESK.

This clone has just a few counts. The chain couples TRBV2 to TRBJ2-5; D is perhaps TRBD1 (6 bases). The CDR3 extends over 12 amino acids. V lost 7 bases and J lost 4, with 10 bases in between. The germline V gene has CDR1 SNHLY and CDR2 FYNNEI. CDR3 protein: CASNRDRETQYF. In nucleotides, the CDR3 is TGTGCCAGCAACAGGGACCGAGAGACCCAGTACTTC.

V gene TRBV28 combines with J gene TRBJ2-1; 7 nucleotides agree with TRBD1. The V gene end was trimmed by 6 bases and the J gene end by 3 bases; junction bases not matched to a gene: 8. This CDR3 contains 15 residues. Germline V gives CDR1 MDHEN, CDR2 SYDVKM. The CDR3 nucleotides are TGTGCCAGCAGCCCCCCGGCAGGGGGCTACAATGAGCAGTTCTTC. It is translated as CASSPPAGGYNEQFF.